The 17 T cell receptor beta chains presented below share a single source sample, sequenced in a study of shared clonotypes between healthy human individuals. The naive CD8 subset, CD45RO-negative cells positively selected for CCR7, excluded terminally differentiated effector memory CD45RA+ cells. The repertoire was sequenced with immunoSEQ multiplex PCR; TCRdb's copy has only in-frame clones and lacks some. The data hold about 2 million clones, with about 95% observed a single time. What was sequenced was naive CD8+ T cells sorted from blood. The receptors here all came from a young man in good health.

V and J are TRBV2 and TRBJ2-7; TRBD2 aligns across 7 bases. This CDR3 has 14 residues. Germline trimming cut 5 bases from V and 3 bases from J; bases unmatched to any gene: 7. The germline V gene encodes CDR1 SNHLY and CDR2 FYNNEI. The CDR3 DNA reads as TGTGCCAGCAGTCTGGTAGCGGGTAGCTACGAGCAGTACTTC. This encodes CASSLVAGSYEQYF.

The V call is TRBV6-5, the J call TRBJ2-7; 7 nucleotides agree with TRBD2. Germline CDR1 reads MNHEY; CDR2 reads SVGAGI. The CDR3 sequence is 14 residues long. DNA of the CDR3: TGTGCAACCTCCTGGGGGGGAGAAGGCTACGAGCAGTACTTC. Translation gives CATSWGGEGYEQYF.

In nucleotides, the CDR3 is TGTGCCAGCAGCCACGACAGGGGCGCCGAGCAGTACTTC. This codes for CASSHDRGAEQYF. The chain couples TRBV5-4 to TRBJ2-7; 8 positions match TRBD1. V lost 4 bases, J lost 6 bases, and 6 bases stayed unmatched. Germline CDR1 SGHNT, CDR2 YYREEE (reference sequence). CDR3 size: 13 residues. The full variable domain, with the rest looked up from reference TRBV5-4 and TRBJ2-7, is ETGVTQSPTHLIKTRGQQVTLRCSSQSGHNTVSWYQQALGQGPQFIFQYYREEENGRGNFPPRFSGLQFPNYSSELNVNALELDDSALYLCASSHDRGAEQYFGPGTRLTVT.

This rearrangement joins TRBV4-1 to TRBJ1-2, with D unclear. Per germline, CDR1 MGHRA and CDR2 YSYEKL. CDR3 length: 14 residues. The germline V and J ends were trimmed by 1 base and 3 bases, with 9 bases remaining between them. The DNA for the CDR3 is TGCGCCAGCAGCCAAGTGGAGGCGGACTATGGCTACACCTTC. Translated, it gives CASSQVEADYGYTF.

CDR3 sequence (DNA): TGTGCCAGCAGCTTCTCTGGGGGGGGTGAGCAGTTCTTC. Amino acid sequence: CASSFSGGGEQFF. The gene calls are TRBV7-8 and TRBJ2-1; TRBD2 matches 7 bases. Losses at the gene ends were 3 bases for V and 9 bases for J; bases not matched to a gene: 5. CDR1 and CDR2 from the germline V gene are SGHVS and FQNEAQ. The CDR3 covers 13 residues.

The chain recombines TRBV28 with TRBJ2-2; unclear D gene. The germline V gene encodes CDR1 MDHEN and CDR2 SYDVKM. The CDR3 has 18 amino acids. The V end lost 2 bases, the J end lost 1 base, and 17 bases lay between the germline ends. CDR3 protein: CASSLVLGSYQNTGELFF. The CDR3 bases are TGTGCCAGCAGTTTAGTCTTAGGGTCATATCAGAACACCGGGGAGCTGTTTTTT.

This chain connects TRBV5-1 to TRBJ2-1; 9 bases agree with TRBD2. V lost 4 bases and J lost 5; bases outside the gene matches: 10. The CDR3 has 16 residues. CDR1 is SGHRS, CDR2 YFSETQ, per germline. CDR3 nucleotides: TGCGCCAGCAGCCCGTCGGCGGGAGGGCTCAACAATGAGCAGTTCTTC. Encoded protein: CASSPSAGGLNNEQFF.

This clone was seen a few times. This sequence joins TRBV19 and TRBJ1-1; D is ambiguous. CDR3 length: 14 residues. V was pared by 11 bases and J by 1 base, with 17 bases between. From germline, CDR1 is LNHDA and CDR2 SQIVND (reference sequence). The CDR3 sequence: CAAQSPNTNTEAFF. CDR3 nucleotides: TGTGCCGCCCAGTCGCCGAACACGAACACTGAAGCTTTCTTT.

This sequence joins TRBV19 and TRBJ2-3, with TRBD2 as a possible D gene (6 bases). Per germline, CDR1 LNHDA and CDR2 SQIVND (reference sequence). The CDR3 loop spans 14 amino acids. Trimming left V 6 bases short and J 1 base short, with 11 bases between. CDR3 sequence (DNA): TGTGCCAGTAGCACCCGACTAGGCACAGATACGCAGTATTTT. This gives the protein CASSTRLGTDTQYF.

The CDR3 sequence is CASSSGHPTGYGYTF. CDR3 coding DNA: TGTGCCAGCAGCTCGGGACATCCGACAGGCTATGGCTACACCTTC. V is TRBV7-2 and J is TRBJ1-2, with D possibly TRBD1 on 6 matching bases. Germline loops: CDR1 SGHTA, CDR2 FQGNSA. V was shortened by 4 bases and J by 4 bases, with 16 bases between the two germline ends. The CDR3 length is 15 residues.

The V call is TRBV10-2, the J call TRBJ2-5; D unresolved. The germline gives CDR1 WSHSY, CDR2 SAAADI. The CDR3 runs 16 residues. Trimming left V 0 bases short and J 1 base short, with 12 bases between. For the CDR3, the DNA is TGCGCCAGCAGTGAGTCGTACTCAGGCGTCCAAGAGACCCAGTACTTC. Translating gives CASSESYSGVQETQYF.

This sequence joins TRBV2 and TRBJ1-2; 8 nucleotides line up with TRBD1. Germline values: CDR1 SNHLY, CDR2 FYNNEI. The V and J ends lost 7 bases and 2 bases, in that order; junction bases with no gene match: 6. This CDR3 has 14 residues. CDR3 protein: CASITWTGNYGYTF. The CDR3 coding sequence is TGTGCCAGCATTACATGGACAGGGAACTATGGCTACACCTTC.

The genes are TRBV5-1 and TRBJ2-7; D may be TRBD1 (6 bases). Germline V gene lookup returns CDR1 SGHRS and CDR2 YFSETQ. V was shortened by 3 bases and J by 2 bases, with 12 bases between the two germline ends. The CDR3 consists of 14 residues. CDR3 in amino acids: CASSYGQPPYEQYF. The CDR3 DNA sequence: TGCGCCAGCAGCTATGGACAGCCTCCCTACGAGCAGTACTTC. Drawing the rest from reference TRBV5-1 and TRBJ2-7, the complete variable domain is KAGVTQTPRYLIKTRGQQVTLSCSPISGHRSVSWYQQTPGQGLQFLFEYFSETQRNKGNFPGRFSGRQFSNSRSEMNVSTLELGDSALYLCASSYGQPPYEQYFGPGTRLTVT.

The chain recombines TRBV4-3 with TRBJ2-1, with 13 nucleotides matching TRBD2. The germline V gene has CDR1 LGHNA and CDR2 YSLEER. CDR3 length: 17 amino acids. Losses at the gene ends were 5 bases for V and 4 bases for J; bases not matched to a gene: 8. CDR3 protein: CASSSGTSGIGYNEQFF. CDR3 coding DNA: TGCGCCAGCAGCTCCGGGACTAGCGGGATCGGGTACAATGAGCAGTTCTTC.

The chain recombines TRBV19 with TRBJ2-7; 8 bases agree with TRBD1. Germline V gene sequence: CDR1 LNHDA, CDR2 SQIVND (reference sequence). The CDR3 length is 14 residues. The J segment lost 7 bases and the V segment lost 3 bases, leaving 8 bases of the junction unmatched. As DNA, the CDR3 is TGTGCCAGTAGTATCGGGACAGGTGGAGGGGAGCAGTACTTC. Amino acids: CASSIGTGGGEQYF.

The chain has TRBV6-5 and TRBJ2-7, with 11 bases that match TRBD2. From germline, CDR1 is MNHEY and CDR2 SVGAGI. Losses at the gene ends were 4 bases for V and 2 bases for J; bases not matched to a gene: 4. The CDR3 has 15 amino acids. CDR3 in amino acids: CASSSLAGATYEQYF. The CDR3 DNA follows: TGTGCCAGCAGTTCACTAGCGGGAGCGACCTACGAGCAGTACTTC.

The chain employs TRBV13 and TRBJ1-2; tentatively, D is TRBD1 (5 bases). The germline V and J ends were trimmed by 5 bases and 6 bases, with 13 bases remaining between them. This CDR3 has 13 amino acids. Germline values: CDR1 PRHDT, CDR2 FYEKMQ (reference sequence). CDR3 DNA: TGTGCCAGCAGCCCCGGGATACAGGATGGCTACACCTTC. Translated: CASSPGIQDGYTF. The variable domain in full, with the rest retrieved from reference TRBV13 and TRBJ1-2, is AAGVIQSPRHLIKEKRETATLKCYPIPRHDTVYWYQQGPGQDPQFLISFYEKMQSDKGSIPDRFSAQQFSDYHSELNMSSLELGDSALYFCASSPGIQDGYTFGSGTRLTVV.